These 12 T cell receptor beta chains share one sample of origin, sequenced in a study of cytomegalovirus exposure and HLA in healthy donors. It was with 60 Vbeta and 13 Jbeta primers that the PCR ran. Repertoires were generated with immunoSEQ multiplex PCR, while TCRdb's copy carries only in-frame clones and drops some. In the table there are 85,000 to 120,000 clones, around 77% of which are singletons. Sequencing input: PBMCs. The receptors derive from a male donor in good health and CMV-seropositive.

This chain joins TRBV28 and TRBJ1-5; D gene ambiguous. Trimming left V 3 bases short and J 4 bases short, with 10 bases between. This CDR3 region has 14 residues. The germline CDR1 and CDR2 sequences are MDHEN and SYDVKM. The CDR3 loop is CASSFGPANQPQHF. CDR3 DNA: TGTGCCAGCAGTTTTGGGCCAGCTAATCAGCCCCAGCATTTT.

J is TRBJ2-5 and V is TRBV6-5; D is unclear. V was pared by 2 bases and J by 2 bases, with 9 bases between. The germline V gene has CDR1 MNHEY and CDR2 SVGAGI. The CDR3 runs 14 residues. Written as DNA, the CDR3 is TGTGCCAGCAGTTACATGTCCGGTCAAGAGACCCAGTACTTC. It encodes CASSYMSGQETQYF.

This chain joins TRBV5-6 and TRBJ1-6; D is perhaps TRBD1 (5 bases). The CDR3 sequence is 14 residues long. Trimming removed 1 base at V and 9 bases at J, with 11 bases between. The germline gives CDR1 SGHDT, CDR2 YYEEEE. The CDR3 nucleotides read TGTGCCAGCAGCTTGCAGGGAGGGAGTTCACCCCTCCACTTT. Amino acid sequence: CASSLQGGSSPLHF. Complete variable domain (other parts from reference TRBV5-6 and TRBJ1-6): DAGVTQSPTHLIKTRGQQVTLRCSPKSGHDTVSWYQQALGQGPQFIFQYYEEEERQRGNFPDRFSGHQFPNYSSELNVNALLLGDSALYLCASSLQGGSSPLHFGNGTRLTVT.

The chain combines TRBV19 with TRBJ1-5; D is uncertain. Germline CDR1 LNHDA, CDR2 SQIVND (reference sequence). Trimming removed 10 bases from V and 4 bases from J, with 11 bases in between. The CDR3 spans 12 residues. The CDR3 nucleotides read TGTGCCACCCGAGGGCCTAATCAGCCCCAGCATTTT. Amino acid sequence: CATRGPNQPQHF.

The CDR3 spells CSVAGTGAGNTIYF. The CDR3 DNA reads as TGCAGCGTAGCCGGGACAGGGGCTGGAAACACCATATATTTT. The rearrangement uses TRBV29-1 and TRBJ1-3, with 10 nucleotides matching TRBD1. The germline gives CDR1 SQVTM, CDR2 ANQGSEA. V gave up 6 bases and J gave up 2 bases; unmatched junction bases: 4. The CDR3 is 14 amino acids.

The chain carries TRBV27 and TRBJ1-5, with D maybe TRBD1 (6 bases). Germline V lookup: CDR1 MNHEY, CDR2 SMNVEV (reference sequence). V lost 0 bases and J lost 6, with 15 bases in between. The CDR3 runs to 16 residues. The CDR3 loop reads CASSLSRPGVGQPQHF. CDR3 DNA: TGTGCCAGCAGTTTATCCCGGCCAGGGGTAGGTCAGCCCCAGCATTTT.

The chain uses TRBV19 and TRBJ1-1; D possibly corresponds to TRBD1 (6 bases). CDR1 and CDR2 from the germline V gene are LNHDA and SQIVND (reference sequence). The V end lost 6 bases, the J end lost 5 bases, and 13 bases lay between the germline ends. CDR3 size: 13 residues. The CDR3 nucleotides read TGTGCCAGTAGAGAGGGAAGGGGGACTGAAGCTTTCTTT. Translating it yields CASREGRGTEAFF.

This clone was recorded only once. The CDR3 spells CASSYSYSGRGDTQYF. Here the CDR3 DNA reads TGTGCCAGCAGTTACTCATATAGCGGGAGGGGGGATACGCAGTATTTT. The rearrangement uses TRBV6-6 and TRBJ2-3, with TRBD2 identical over 11 bases. The CDR3 is made up of 16 amino acids. V trimming: 0 bases; J trimming: 6 bases; junction bases outside the gene matches: 5. Looked up from germline, CDR1 is MNHNY and CDR2 is SVGAGI (reference sequence).

The sample holds one count of this clone. The chain recombines TRBV7-2 with TRBJ2-1; D perhaps matches TRBD1 (5 bases). V was cut by 5 bases and J by 7 bases, with 9 bases left in between. Germline V gene data show CDR1 as SGHTA and CDR2 as FQGNSA. CDR3 length: 12 amino acids. The CDR3 sequence: CASSLQVNEQFF. As DNA, the CDR3 is TGTGCCAGCAGCCTACAGGTTAATGAGCAGTTCTTC.

This clone was found a few times. This rearrangement joins TRBV5-1 to TRBJ2-2; D might be TRBD2 (5 bases). Germline-derived CDR1 and CDR2 are SGHRS and YFSETQ. This CDR3 is 14 amino acids long. The V and J ends lost 4 bases and 4 bases respectively, with 11 bases between them. The CDR3 loop is CASSTREPTGELFF. CDR3 coding DNA: TGCGCCAGCAGCACCCGGGAACCCACCGGGGAGCTGTTTTTT.

Remarks on this clone: In the same sample, other DNA sequences code for this CDR3. J is TRBJ2-7 and V is TRBV7-2, with 11 bases that match TRBD2. The CDR3 is 15 amino acids. Trimming cost V 6 bases and J 3 bases; bases outside gene matches: 7. From germline, CDR1 is SGHTA and CDR2 FQGNSA. The CDR3 coding sequence is TGTGCCAGCAGGAAATCCGGGACTAGCGGCTACGAGCAGTACTTC. Residues: CASRKSGTSGYEQYF.

V is TRBV2 and J is TRBJ2-7, with 10 bases identical to TRBD1. Per the germline V gene, CDR1 is SNHLY and CDR2 is FYNNEI. The length of the CDR3 is 15 residues. V shed 7 bases, J shed 5 bases, and the junction held 11 bases outside the gene matches. The CDR3 reads CASTWGGQGRHEQYF. In DNA form, the CDR3 reads TGTGCCAGCACCTGGGGGGGACAGGGGCGCCACGAGCAGTACTTC. The full variable domain, with the rest looked up from reference TRBV2 and TRBJ2-7, is EPEVTQTPSHQVTQMGQEVILRCVPISNHLYFYWYRQILGQKVEFLVSFYNNEISEKSEIFDDQFSVERPDGSNFTLKIRSTKLEDSAMYFCASTWGGQGRHEQYFGPGTRLTVT.